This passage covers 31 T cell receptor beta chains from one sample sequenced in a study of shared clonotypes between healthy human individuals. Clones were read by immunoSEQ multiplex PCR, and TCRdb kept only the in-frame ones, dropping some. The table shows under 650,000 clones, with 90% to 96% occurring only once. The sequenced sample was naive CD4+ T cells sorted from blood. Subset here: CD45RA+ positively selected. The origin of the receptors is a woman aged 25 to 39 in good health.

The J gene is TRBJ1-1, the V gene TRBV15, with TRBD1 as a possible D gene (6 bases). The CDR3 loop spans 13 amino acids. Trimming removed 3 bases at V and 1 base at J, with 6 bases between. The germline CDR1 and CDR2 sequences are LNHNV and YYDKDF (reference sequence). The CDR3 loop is CATSRTGNTEAFF. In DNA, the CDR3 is TGTGCCACCAGCAGGACAGGGAACACTGAAGCTTTCTTT.

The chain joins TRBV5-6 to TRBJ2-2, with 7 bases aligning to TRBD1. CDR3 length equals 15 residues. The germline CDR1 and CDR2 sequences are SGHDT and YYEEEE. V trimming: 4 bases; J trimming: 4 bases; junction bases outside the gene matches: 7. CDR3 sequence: CASSPSYRGTGELFF. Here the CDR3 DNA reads TGTGCCAGCAGCCCGTCATACAGGGGCACCGGGGAGCTGTTTTTT.

For the CDR3, the DNA is TGTGCCAGCAGGGGATCAGGGGGCTTCGGCAATCAGCCCCAGCATTTT. This codes for CASRGSGGFGNQPQHF. The chain combines TRBV5-8 with TRBJ1-5; 8 bases are a match to TRBD1. The germline CDR1 and CDR2 sequences are SGHTS and YDEGEE. Trimming removed 5 bases from V and 2 bases from J; junction bases left unmatched: 9. CDR3 length: 16 amino acids.

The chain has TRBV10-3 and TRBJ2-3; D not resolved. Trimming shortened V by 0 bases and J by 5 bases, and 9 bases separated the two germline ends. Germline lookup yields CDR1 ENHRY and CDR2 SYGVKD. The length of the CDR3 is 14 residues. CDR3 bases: TGTGCCATCAGTGAGTCTCCCCAGGTAGATACGCAGTATTTT. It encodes CAISESPQVDTQYF.

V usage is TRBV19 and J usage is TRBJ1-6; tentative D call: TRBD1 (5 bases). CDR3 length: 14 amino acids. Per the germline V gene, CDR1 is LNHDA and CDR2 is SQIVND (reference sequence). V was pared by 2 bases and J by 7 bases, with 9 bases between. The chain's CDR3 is CASSINRSNSPLHF. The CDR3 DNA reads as TGTGCCAGTAGTATAAACAGGAGCAATTCACCCCTCCACTTT.

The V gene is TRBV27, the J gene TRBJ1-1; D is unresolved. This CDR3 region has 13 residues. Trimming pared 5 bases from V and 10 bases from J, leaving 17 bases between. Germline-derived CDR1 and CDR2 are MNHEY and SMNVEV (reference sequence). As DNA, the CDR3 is TGTGCCAGCAGTCTCGACCGCAGCGGTGGAGCTTTCTTT. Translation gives CASSLDRSGGAFF.

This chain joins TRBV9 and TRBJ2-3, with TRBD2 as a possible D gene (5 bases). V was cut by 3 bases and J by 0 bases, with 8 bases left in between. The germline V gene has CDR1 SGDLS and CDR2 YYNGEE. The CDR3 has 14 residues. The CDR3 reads CASSGSGSTDTQYF. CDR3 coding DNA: TGTGCCAGCAGCGGAAGCGGAAGCACAGATACGCAGTATTTT.

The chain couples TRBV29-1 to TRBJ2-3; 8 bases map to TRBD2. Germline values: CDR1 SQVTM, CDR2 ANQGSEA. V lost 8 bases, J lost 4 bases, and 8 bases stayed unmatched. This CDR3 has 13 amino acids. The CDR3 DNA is TGCAGCTTGATGGTAGCGGGACCAGATACGCAGTATTTT. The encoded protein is CSLMVAGPDTQYF.

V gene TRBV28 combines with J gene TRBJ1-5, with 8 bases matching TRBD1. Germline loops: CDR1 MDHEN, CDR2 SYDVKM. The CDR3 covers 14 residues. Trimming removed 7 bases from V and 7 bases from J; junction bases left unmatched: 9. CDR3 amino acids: CASTSGQVGQPQHF. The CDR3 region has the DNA TGTGCCAGCACCTCGGGACAGGTCGGACAGCCCCAGCATTTT.

The CDR3 protein is CSVKGKDLYEQYF. The CDR3 coding sequence is TGCAGCGTGAAGGGGAAAGATCTCTACGAGCAGTACTTC. The V gene is TRBV29-1, the J gene TRBJ2-7; tentatively, D is TRBD1 (5 bases). Trimming removed 6 bases at V and 3 bases at J, with 15 bases between. The germline V gene has CDR1 SQVTM and CDR2 ANQGSEA. This CDR3 comprises 13 residues.

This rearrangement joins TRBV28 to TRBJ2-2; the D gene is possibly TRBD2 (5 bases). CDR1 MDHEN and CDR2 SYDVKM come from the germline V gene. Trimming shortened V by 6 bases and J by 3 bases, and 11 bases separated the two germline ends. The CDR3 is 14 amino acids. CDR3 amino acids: CASRGRVDTGELFF. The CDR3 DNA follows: TGTGCCAGCAGAGGGCGGGTTGACACCGGGGAGCTGTTTTTT.

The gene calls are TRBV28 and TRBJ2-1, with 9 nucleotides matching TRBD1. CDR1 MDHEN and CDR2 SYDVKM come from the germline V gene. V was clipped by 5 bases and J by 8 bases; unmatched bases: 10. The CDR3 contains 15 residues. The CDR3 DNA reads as TGTGCCAGCAGTGCCCCCGGGACAGGGAGGGATGAGCAGTTCTTC. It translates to CASSAPGTGRDEQFF. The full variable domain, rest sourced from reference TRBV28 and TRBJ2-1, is DVKVTQSSRYLVKRTGEKVFLECVQDMDHENMFWYRQDPGLGLRLIYFSYDVKMKEKGDIPEGYSVSREKKERFSLILESASTNQTSMYLCASSAPGTGRDEQFFGPGTRLTVL.

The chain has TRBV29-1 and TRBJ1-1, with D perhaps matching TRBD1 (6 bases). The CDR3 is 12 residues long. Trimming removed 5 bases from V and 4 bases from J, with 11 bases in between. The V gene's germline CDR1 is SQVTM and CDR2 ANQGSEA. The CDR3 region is CSVSQGGTEAFF. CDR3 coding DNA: TGCAGCGTTTCACAGGGAGGCACTGAAGCTTTCTTT.

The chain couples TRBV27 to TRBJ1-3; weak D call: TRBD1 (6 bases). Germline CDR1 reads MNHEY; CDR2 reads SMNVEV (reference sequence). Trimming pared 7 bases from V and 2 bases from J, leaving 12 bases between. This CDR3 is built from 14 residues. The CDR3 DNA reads TGTGCCAGCAAGGAGGACAGCGCTGGAAACACCATATATTTT. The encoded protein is CASKEDSAGNTIYF.

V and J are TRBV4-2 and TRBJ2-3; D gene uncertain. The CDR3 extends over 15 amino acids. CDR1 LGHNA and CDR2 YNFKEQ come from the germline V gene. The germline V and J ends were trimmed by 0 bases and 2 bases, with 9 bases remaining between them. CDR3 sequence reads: CASSQEILPTDTQYF. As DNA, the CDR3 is TGTGCCAGCAGCCAAGAGATACTTCCCACAGATACGCAGTATTTT.

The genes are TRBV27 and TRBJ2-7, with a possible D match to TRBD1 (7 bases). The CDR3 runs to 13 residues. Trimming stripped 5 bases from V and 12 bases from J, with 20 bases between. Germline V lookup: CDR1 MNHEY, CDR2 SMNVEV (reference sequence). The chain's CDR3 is CASSPGDSDDRYF. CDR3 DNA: TGTGCCAGCAGTCCGGGGGACAGCGATGATCGGTACTTC.

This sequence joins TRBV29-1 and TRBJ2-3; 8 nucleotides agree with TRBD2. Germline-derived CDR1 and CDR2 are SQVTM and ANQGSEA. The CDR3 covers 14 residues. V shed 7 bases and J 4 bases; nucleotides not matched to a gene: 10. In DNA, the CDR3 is TGCAGCGGAACAGGTAGCGGGATCTCAGATACGCAGTATTTT. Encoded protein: CSGTGSGISDTQYF.

CDR3 bases: TGTGCCAGTAGTTTGGGACTAGCGGGAGTTACAGATACGCAGTATTTT. Translation: CASSLGLAGVTDTQYF. The V and J genes are TRBV19 and TRBJ2-3; TRBD2 aligns across 14 bases. The CDR3 has 16 amino acids. V was pared by 5 bases and J by 3 bases, with 4 bases of the junction left unmatched. Germline CDR1 LNHDA, CDR2 SQIVND (reference sequence).

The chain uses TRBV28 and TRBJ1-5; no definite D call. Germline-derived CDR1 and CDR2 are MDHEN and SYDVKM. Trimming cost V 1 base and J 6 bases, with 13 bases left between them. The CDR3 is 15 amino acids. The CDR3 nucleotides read TGTGCCAGCAGTTTATTTCTTTTCGGTACTCAGCCCCAGCATTTT. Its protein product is CASSLFLFGTQPQHF.

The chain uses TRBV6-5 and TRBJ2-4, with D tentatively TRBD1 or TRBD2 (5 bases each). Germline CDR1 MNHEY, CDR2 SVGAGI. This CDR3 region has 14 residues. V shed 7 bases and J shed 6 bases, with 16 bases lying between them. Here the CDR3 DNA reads TGTGCCAGCACACGCGGAGGTGGGGGAAACATTCAGTACTTC. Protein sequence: CASTRGGGGNIQYF.

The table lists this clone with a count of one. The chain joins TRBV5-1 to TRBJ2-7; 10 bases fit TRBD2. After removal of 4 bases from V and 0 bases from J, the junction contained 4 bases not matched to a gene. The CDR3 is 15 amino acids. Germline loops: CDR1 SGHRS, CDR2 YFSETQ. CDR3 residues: CASSPGTSVSYEQYF. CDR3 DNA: TGCGCCAGCAGCCCCGGGACTAGCGTCTCCTACGAGCAGTACTTC. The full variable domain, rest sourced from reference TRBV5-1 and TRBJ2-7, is KAGVTQTPRYLIKTRGQQVTLSCSPISGHRSVSWYQQTPGQGLQFLFEYFSETQRNKGNFPGRFSGRQFSNSRSEMNVSTLELGDSALYLCASSPGTSVSYEQYFGPGTRLTVT.

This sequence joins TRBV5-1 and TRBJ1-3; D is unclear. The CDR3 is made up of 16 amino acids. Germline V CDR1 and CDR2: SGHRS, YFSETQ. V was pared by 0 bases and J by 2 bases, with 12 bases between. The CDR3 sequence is CASSLEGRNAGNTIYF. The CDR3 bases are TGCGCCAGCAGCTTGGAGGGTCGGAATGCTGGAAACACCATATATTTT.

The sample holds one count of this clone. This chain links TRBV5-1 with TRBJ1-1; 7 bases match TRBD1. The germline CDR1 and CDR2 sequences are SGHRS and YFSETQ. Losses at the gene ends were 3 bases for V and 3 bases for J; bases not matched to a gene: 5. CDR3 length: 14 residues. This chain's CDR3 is CASSSETGYTEAFF. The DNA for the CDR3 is TGCGCCAGCAGCTCAGAGACAGGGTACACTGAAGCTTTCTTT.

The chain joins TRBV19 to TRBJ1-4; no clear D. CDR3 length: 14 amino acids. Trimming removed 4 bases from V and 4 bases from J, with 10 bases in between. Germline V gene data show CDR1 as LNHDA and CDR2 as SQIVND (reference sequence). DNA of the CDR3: TGTGCCAGTAGTACCGGAATTAATAATGAAAAACTGTTTTTT. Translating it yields CASSTGINNEKLFF. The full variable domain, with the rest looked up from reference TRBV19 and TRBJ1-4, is DGGITQSPKYLFRKEGQNVTLSCEQNLNHDAMYWYRQDPGQGLRLIYYSQIVNDFQKGDIAEGYSVSREKKESFPLTVTSAQKNPTAFYLCASSTGINNEKLFFGSGTQLSVL.

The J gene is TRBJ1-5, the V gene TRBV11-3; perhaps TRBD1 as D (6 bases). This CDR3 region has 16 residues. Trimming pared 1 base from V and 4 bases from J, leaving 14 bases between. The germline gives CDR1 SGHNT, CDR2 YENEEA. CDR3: CASSLGGGSLNQPQHF. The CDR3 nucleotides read TGTGCCAGCAGCTTAGGAGGGGGTAGTTTAAATCAGCCCCAGCATTTT.

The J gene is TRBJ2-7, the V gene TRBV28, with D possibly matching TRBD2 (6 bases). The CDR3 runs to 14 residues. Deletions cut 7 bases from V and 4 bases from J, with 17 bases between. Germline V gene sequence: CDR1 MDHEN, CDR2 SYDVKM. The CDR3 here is CASKGRTPGYEQYF. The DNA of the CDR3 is TGTGCCAGCAAAGGGAGGACACCTGGATACGAGCAGTACTTC.

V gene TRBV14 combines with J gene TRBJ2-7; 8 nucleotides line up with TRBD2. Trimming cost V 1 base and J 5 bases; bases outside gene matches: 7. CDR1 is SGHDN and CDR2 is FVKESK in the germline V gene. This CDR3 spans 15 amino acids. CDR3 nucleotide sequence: TGTGCCAGCAGCCAAGTTTTCGGGAGGGCCCACGAGCAGTACTTC. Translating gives CASSQVFGRAHEQYF.

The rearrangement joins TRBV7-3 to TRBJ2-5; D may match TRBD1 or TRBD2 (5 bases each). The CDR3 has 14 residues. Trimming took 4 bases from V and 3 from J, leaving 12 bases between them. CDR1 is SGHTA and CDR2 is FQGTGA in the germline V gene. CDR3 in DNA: TGTGCCAGCAGCTCTGTTGGGGGAGAAGAGACCCAGTACTTC. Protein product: CASSSVGGEETQYF.

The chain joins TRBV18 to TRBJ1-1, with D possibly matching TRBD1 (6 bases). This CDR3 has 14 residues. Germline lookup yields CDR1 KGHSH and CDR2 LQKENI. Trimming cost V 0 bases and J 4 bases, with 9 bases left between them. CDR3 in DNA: TGTGCCAGCTCACCACCAGGGGGTAGCACTGAAGCTTTCTTT. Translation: CASSPPGGSTEAFF.

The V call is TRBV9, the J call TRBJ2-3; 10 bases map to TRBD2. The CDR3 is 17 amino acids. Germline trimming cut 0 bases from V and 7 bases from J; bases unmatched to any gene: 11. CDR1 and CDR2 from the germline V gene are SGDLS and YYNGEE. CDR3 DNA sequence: TGTGCCAGCAGCGTAGCTACGTTAGCGGGAGGACCGAATACGCAGTATTTT. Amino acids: CASSVATLAGGPNTQYF.

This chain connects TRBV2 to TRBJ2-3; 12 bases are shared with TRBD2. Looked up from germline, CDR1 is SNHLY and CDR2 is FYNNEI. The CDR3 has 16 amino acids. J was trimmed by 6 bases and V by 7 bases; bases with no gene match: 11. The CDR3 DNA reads TGTGCCAGCAAAAGGACTAGCGGGACCCTGAGGGATACGCAGTATTTT. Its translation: CASKRTSGTLRDTQYF.